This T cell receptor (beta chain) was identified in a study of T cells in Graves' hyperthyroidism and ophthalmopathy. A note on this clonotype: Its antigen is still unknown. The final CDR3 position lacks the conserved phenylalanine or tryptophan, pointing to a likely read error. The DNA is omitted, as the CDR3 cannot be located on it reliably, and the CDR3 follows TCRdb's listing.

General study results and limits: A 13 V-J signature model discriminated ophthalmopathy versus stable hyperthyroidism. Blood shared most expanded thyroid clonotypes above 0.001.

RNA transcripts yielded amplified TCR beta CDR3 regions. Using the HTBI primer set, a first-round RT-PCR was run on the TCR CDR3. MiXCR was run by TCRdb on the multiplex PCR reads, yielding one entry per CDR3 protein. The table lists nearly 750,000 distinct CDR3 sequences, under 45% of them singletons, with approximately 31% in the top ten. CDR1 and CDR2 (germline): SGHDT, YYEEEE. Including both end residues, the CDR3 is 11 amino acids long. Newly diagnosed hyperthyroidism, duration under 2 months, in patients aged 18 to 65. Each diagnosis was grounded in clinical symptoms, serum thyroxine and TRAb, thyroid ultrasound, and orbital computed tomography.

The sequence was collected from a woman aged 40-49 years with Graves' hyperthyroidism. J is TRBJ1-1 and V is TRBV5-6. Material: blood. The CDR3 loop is CASSLGSGIRV.